Following are 14 T cell receptor beta chains from one sample sequenced in a study of blood T cell repertoires in COVID-19. The method was immunoSEQ multiplex PCR; TCRdb's version includes in-frame clones alone and lacks a portion of them. The table lists 200,000 to 250,000 clones, 82% of them singletons. Sequenced sample: peripheral blood. These receptors all stem from a woman aged 80 or over with active or convalescent COVID-19.

V gene TRBV19 combines with J gene TRBJ1-2; D is undetermined. Trimming pared 5 bases from V and 1 base from J, leaving 8 bases between. This CDR3 is 13 amino acids long. In germline, CDR1 is LNHDA, CDR2 SQIVND (reference sequence). CDR3 protein: CASSRTVNYGYTF. The DNA of the CDR3 is TGTGCCAGTAGTCGCACAGTTAACTATGGCTACACCTTC.

The chain combines TRBV18 with TRBJ1-1; tentative D call: TRBD1 (5 bases). Per germline, CDR1 KGHSH and CDR2 LQKENI. The V end was cut by 3 bases, the J end by 7 bases, with 12 bases between. The CDR3 spans 13 residues. CDR3 DNA: TGTGCCAGCTCACCTCTGGGGACTTTTGAAGCTTTCTTT. Its protein is CASSPLGTFEAFF.

The V and J genes are TRBV7-8 and TRBJ1-5; a possible D gene is TRBD1 (6 bases). In germline, CDR1 is SGHVS, CDR2 FQNEAQ. The CDR3 covers 18 residues. Trimming shortened V by 2 bases and J by 2 bases, and 19 bases separated the two germline ends. CDR3 nucleotide sequence: TGTGCCAGCAGCTTACAGTTCAGGGCCAGGGGAGGCAATCAGCCCCAGCATTTT. It translates to CASSLQFRARGGNQPQHF.

The chain recombines TRBV10-2 with TRBJ2-6, with a possible D match to TRBD1 (5 bases). This CDR3 is built from 15 residues. CDR1 and CDR2 (germline): WSHSY, SAAADI. Trimming cost V 6 bases and J 0 bases, with 9 bases left between them. CDR3 loop: CASSDTGSGANVLTF. For the CDR3, the DNA is TGCGCCAGCAGCGATACAGGCTCTGGGGCCAACGTCCTGACTTTC.

This chain links TRBV27 with TRBJ1-5; D perhaps matches TRBD1 (5 bases). V gave up 6 bases and J gave up 0 bases, with 15 bases separating them. Germline lookup yields CDR1 MNHEY and CDR2 SMNVEV (reference sequence). The CDR3 length is 16 residues. CDR3 sequence reads: CASRLDSDHSNQPQHF. DNA for the CDR3: TGTGCCAGCAGACTCGACAGCGATCATAGCAATCAGCCCCAGCATTTT.

The CDR3 reads CASRLVVIGSPRAKNIQYF. The DNA for the CDR3 is TGTGCAAGTCGCTTAGTCGTTATAGGCTCCCCGCGGGCCAAAAACATTCAGTACTTC. This rearrangement joins TRBV12-2 to TRBJ2-4; TRBD2 reflects the table's D call only, with no check against the DNA. TRBV12-2 is flagged as a pseudogene. The CDR3 is 19 amino acids.

This clone has only a few counts. This chain links TRBV5-1 with TRBJ2-3; 8 nucleotides align to TRBD1. Germline CDR1 SGHRS, CDR2 YFSETQ. The CDR3 has 14 residues. The V segment lost 4 bases and the J segment 4 bases; nucleotides outside the gene matches: 5. This CDR3 is CASSHGQGADTQYF. The CDR3 DNA is TGCGCCAGCAGCCACGGACAGGGTGCAGATACGCAGTATTTT. The full variable domain, in which reference TRBV5-1 and TRBJ2-3 provide the parts outside the CDR3, is KAGVTQTPRYLIKTRGQQVTLSCSPISGHRSVSWYQQTPGQGLQFLFEYFSETQRNKGNFPGRFSGRQFSNSRSEMNVSTLELGDSALYLCASSHGQGADTQYFGPGTRLTVL.

The chain carries TRBV5-1 and TRBJ2-1; perhaps TRBD2 as D (5 bases). The germline CDR1 and CDR2 sequences are SGHRS and YFSETQ. V was trimmed by 4 bases and J by 3 bases, leaving 17 bases between them. This CDR3 comprises 16 residues. The CDR3 reads CASSPGGSVGYNEQFF. CDR3 DNA: TGCGCCAGCAGCCCCGGCGGTAGCGTAGGCTACAATGAGCAGTTCTTC.

The chain joins TRBV5-1 to TRBJ2-1; 10 nucleotides agree with TRBD2. Looked up from germline, CDR1 is SGHRS and CDR2 is YFSETQ. V shed 4 bases and J 3 bases; nucleotides not matched to a gene: 7. The CDR3 sequence is 16 residues long. The CDR3 here is CASSLFGLADYNEQFF. In DNA form, the CDR3 reads TGCGCCAGCAGCCTTTTTGGACTAGCGGACTACAATGAGCAGTTCTTC.

The V gene is TRBV28, the J gene TRBJ1-4; 7 nucleotides agree with TRBD1. Per the germline V gene, CDR1 is MDHEN and CDR2 is SYDVKM. There are 17 residues in the CDR3. V was clipped by 7 bases and J by 4 bases; unmatched bases: 15. CDR3 amino acids: CASNRGGTGDGNEKLFF. CDR3 in DNA: TGTGCCAGCAACCGGGGGGGCACAGGGGACGGTAATGAAAAACTGTTTTTT.

The chain uses TRBV2 and TRBJ2-6; unclear D gene. The V and J ends lost 7 bases and 2 bases respectively, with 9 bases between them. The germline V gene has CDR1 SNHLY and CDR2 FYNNEI. The CDR3 sequence is 14 residues long. As DNA, the CDR3 is TGTGCCAGCAAATTGGCGGCTGGGGCCAACGTCCTGACTTTC. Its protein is CASKLAAGANVLTF.

This clone was seen a single time. V and J are TRBV2 and TRBJ2-3; the match to TRBD2 covers 10 bases. This CDR3 is built from 19 residues. The germline CDR1 and CDR2 sequences are SNHLY and FYNNEI. V gave up 6 bases and J gave up 5 bases; unmatched junction bases: 20. The CDR3 nucleotides are TGTGCCAGCAGCCCTGCTAGCGGGAGTGTTCATAGGCGGGGAGATACGCAGTATTTT. The encoded protein is CASSPASGSVHRRGDTQYF.

The gene calls are TRBV5-1 and TRBJ1-1; TRBD1 might be the D (5 bases). Trimming cost V 4 bases and J 7 bases, with 14 bases left between them. This CDR3 has 13 residues. CDR1 and CDR2 from the germline V gene are SGHRS and YFSETQ. CDR3 protein: CASSTTGLVEAFF. Written as DNA, the CDR3 is TGCGCCAGCAGCACCACAGGCCTGGTTGAAGCTTTCTTT.

The V and J genes are TRBV4-2 and TRBJ2-1, with D hard to call. CDR3 size: 15 residues. The germline V and J ends were trimmed by 0 bases and 7 bases, with 13 bases remaining between them. Germline CDR1 reads LGHNA; CDR2 reads YNFKEQ. The DNA for the CDR3 is TGTGCCAGCAGCCAAGAGTTGTTGTCCGGGAATGAGCAGTTCTTC. Protein product: CASSQELLSGNEQFF.